This T cell receptor beta chain was identified in a study of blood T cell repertoires in COVID-19 (dated by TCRdb to between 2020 and 2021). With regard to the full study: Collaborator samples came from the United States, Italy and Spain and covered acute and convalescent phases of COVID-19. Samples came from the ongoing ImmuneRACE study (first 160 participants) plus 1,254 subjects from 6 global collaborators. Where HLA class I and class II types were available, the types were taken from metadata supplied by the sample provider, not from assay-based typing. A freely available public database, intended as a resource for researchers studying the immune response to SARS-CoV-2, is where the repertoires were released. The material from the prospective study consisted of cDNA or gDNA derived from T cells, B-cell-depleted T cells, or PBMCs. Deeply sampled blood TCRbeta repertoires from subjects exposed to, actively infected with, or recovered from COVID-19 were included in the dataset. Sample metadata almost always included a de-identified subject ID, COVID-19 status, age in years and sex. The full study reports these points: Clinical and demographic metadata were provided uncurated, with the amount varying by source and participant.

As to this clone: The antigen it binds to is not known. No per-base quality is available; no much larger clone lies one base away.

In the germline V gene (reference sequence), CDR1 corresponds to MNHEY and CDR2 to SMNVEV. Cut back by 6 bases and 0 bases, the V and J ends lie 11 bases apart. From the cysteine through the phenylalanine, the CDR3 covers 15 amino acids. The DNA shown is the 45-base CDR3, in frame from base 1. TCRbeta CDR3 regions were amplified from genomic DNA using the immunoSEQ Assay, a bias-controlled multiplex PCR. For the original study's pipeline: Within the assay, amplification of reference gene primers was used to estimate how many nucleated cells each sample contained. Sequence reads were collapsed and filtered to measure the absolute abundance of every unique TCRbeta CDR3 rearrangement. For each sample, productive Simpson clonality was calculated as the square root of Simpson's diversity index over productive rearrangements. What TCRdb holds here is the immuneACCESS table cut down to in-frame rearrangements. Part of the clones is not present; checked against another copy, under half of the missing clones reflect an unresolved V gene, and the others are unexplained. The V and J calls and clone size were taken over from that table, and D and trimming were inferred from the DNA. The sample profile shows about 54,000 clones; 85% to 90% of them were found once. The ten top clones hold about 8.5% of the sample.

Each collaborating institution followed its own protocols to collect whole blood in K2EDTA tubes. For TCRbeta analysis, collaborators shipped samples as frozen whole blood, isolated PBMCs, or DNA extracted from either of those sample types. The receptor comes from a man in his 60s with active COVID-19. Sequencing was done on a sample of peripheral blood. The V gene is TRBV27 and the J gene is TRBJ1-4, with the D gene uncertain. The CDR3 region: CASRTGRTTNEKLFF. The DNA sequence reads TGTGCCAGCAGAACTGGGAGGACAACTAATGAAAAACTGTTTTTT.